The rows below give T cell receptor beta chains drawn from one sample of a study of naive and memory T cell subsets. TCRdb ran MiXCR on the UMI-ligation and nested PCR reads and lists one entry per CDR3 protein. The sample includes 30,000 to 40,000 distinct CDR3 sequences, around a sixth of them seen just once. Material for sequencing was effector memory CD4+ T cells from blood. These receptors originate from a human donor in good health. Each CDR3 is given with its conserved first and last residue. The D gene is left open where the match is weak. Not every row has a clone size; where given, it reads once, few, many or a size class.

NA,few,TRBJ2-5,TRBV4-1,TGCGCCAGCAGCCAAGGGGGGTATCAAGAGACCCAGTACTTC,CASSQGGYQETQYF
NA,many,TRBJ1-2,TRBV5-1,TGCGCCAGCAGCCTGAACATCTTTGCTGCTAGCTTCGGGGAAATGAACTATGGCTACACCTTC,CASSLNIFAASFGEMNYGYTF
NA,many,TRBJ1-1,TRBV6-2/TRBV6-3,TGTGCCAGCAGCCGAGGGCCGAGGACTGAAGCTTTCTTT,CASSRGPRTEAFF
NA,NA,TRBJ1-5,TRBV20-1,TGCAGTGCTAGTCCAGGGGATGGCAATCAGCCCCAGCATTTT,CSASPGDGNQPQHF
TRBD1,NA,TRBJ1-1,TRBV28,TGTGCCAGCAGTATATCAGGGGGTAGGGGTAGGACTGAAGCTTTCTTT,CASSISGGRGRTEAFF
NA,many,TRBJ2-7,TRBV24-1,TGTGCCACCAGTGATTTCAGGGACGGCGACGAGCAGTACTTC,CATSDFRDGDEQYF
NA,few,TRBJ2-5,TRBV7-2,TGTGCCAGCAGCTTAGGAAGTGGGCGGGAGACCCAGTACTTC,CASSLGSGRETQYF
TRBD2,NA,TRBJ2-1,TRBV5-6,TGTGCCAGCAGCTTATTACTAGCGGGAATCCATGAGCAGTTCTTC,CASSLLLAGIHEQFF
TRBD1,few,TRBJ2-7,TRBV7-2,TGTGCCAGCAGCTATTTGGGACAGGGGTACGAGCAGTACTTC,CASSYLGQGYEQYF
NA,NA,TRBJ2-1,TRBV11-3,TGTGCCAGCAGCCGGGACACCAGGGACACTTACAATGAGCAGTTCTTC,CASSRDTRDTYNEQFF
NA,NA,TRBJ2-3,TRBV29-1,TGCAGCGTTGACGGTGGAAGTACAGATACGCAGTATTTT,CSVDGGSTDTQYF
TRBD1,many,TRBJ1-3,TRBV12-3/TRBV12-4,TGTGCCAGCAGTTTCCGGGACAGCTTTTCGTATTTT,CASSFRDSFSYF
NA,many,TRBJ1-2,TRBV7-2,TGTGCCAGCAGCGACTTACTCTATGGCTACACCTTC,CASSDLLYGYTF
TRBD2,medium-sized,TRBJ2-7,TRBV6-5,TGTGCCAGCAGGAGGGGACTAGCGTCCTACGAGCAGTACTTC,CASRRGLASYEQYF
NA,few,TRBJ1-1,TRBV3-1,TGTGCCAGCAGCCGAAGACTAAGTATTGAAGCTTTCTTT,CASSRRLSIEAFF
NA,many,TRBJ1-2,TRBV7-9,TGTGCCAGCAGCCGACATAAAAACTATGGCTACACCTTC,CASSRHKNYGYTF
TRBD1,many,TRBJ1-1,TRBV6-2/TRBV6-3,TGTGCCAGCATCCCCTCGAGGGGGCGAATAACTGAAGCTTTCTTT,CASIPSRGRITEAFF